The 16 T cell receptor beta chains in this list originate from one sample, sequenced in a study of cytomegalovirus exposure and HLA in healthy donors. Data came from immunoSEQ multiplex PCR; TCRdb stores just in-frame clones and leaves some out. The table lists about 280,000 clones, approximately 88% of them singletons. Sequencing used PBMCs. All receptors come from a woman between 18 and 29 years old in good health and CMV-seronegative.

Comments on this clone: Other DNA sequences of this sample code for an identical CDR3. V and J are TRBV5-1 and TRBJ2-3; D perhaps matches TRBD2 (5 bases). Germline V gives CDR1 SGHRS, CDR2 YFSETQ. The CDR3 covers 14 residues. The V end lost 2 bases, the J end lost 2 bases, and 9 bases lay between the germline ends. The CDR3 protein is CASSLRTDTDTQYF. The DNA for the CDR3 is TGCGCCAGCAGCTTAAGGACTGACACAGATACGCAGTATTTT.

This chain links TRBV18 with TRBJ2-7, with D maybe TRBD1 (6 bases). CDR3 length: 13 amino acids. Germline loops: CDR1 KGHSH, CDR2 LQKENI. V lost 8 bases and J 0 bases, leaving 11 bases between the germline ends. The chain's CDR3 is CASTPGVSYEQYF. The CDR3 coding sequence is TGTGCCAGCACCCCAGGGGTCTCCTACGAGCAGTACTTC.

The CDR3, as DNA: TGTGCCACCAGCAGAGCCAAACAGGGGGCGCTTGGGCTAGGGAGGAATACGCAGTATTTT. It translates to CATSRAKQGALGLGRNTQYF. The V and J genes are TRBV15 and TRBJ2-3; TRBD1 matches at 9 bases. CDR3 length equals 20 residues. Trimming removed 1 base from V and 7 bases from J; junction bases left unmatched: 21. CDR1 LNHNV and CDR2 YYDKDF come from the germline V gene (reference sequence).

The chain couples TRBV2 to TRBJ1-1; D gene uncertain. The CDR3 has 13 residues. Germline V gene sequence: CDR1 SNHLY, CDR2 FYNNEI. Trimming left V 7 bases short and J 3 bases short, with 12 bases between. In nucleotides, the CDR3 is TGTGCCAGCATTGTTGTACGGGACACTGAAGCTTTCTTT. This sequence encodes CASIVVRDTEAFF. The full variable domain, rest sourced from reference TRBV2 and TRBJ1-1, is EPEVTQTPSHQVTQMGQEVILRCVPISNHLYFYWYRQILGQKVEFLVSFYNNEISEKSEIFDDQFSVERPDGSNFTLKIRSTKLEDSAMYFCASIVVRDTEAFFGQGTRLTVV.

V gene TRBV7-6 combines with J gene TRBJ2-3; TRBD2 matches 14 bases. Germline V lookup: CDR1 SGHVS, CDR2 FNYEAQ. With 2 bases clipped from V and 0 bases from J, the junction kept 10 bases outside the gene matches. CDR3 length: 20 amino acids. CDR3 in amino acids: CASSLRAGTSGSPSTDTQYF. CDR3 sequence (DNA): TGTGCCAGCAGCTTAAGGGCCGGGACTAGCGGGAGCCCAAGCACAGATACGCAGTATTTT.

The rearrangement links TRBV11-2 to TRBJ2-3; D perhaps matches TRBD2 (6 bases). CDR1 is SGHAT and CDR2 is FQNNGV in the germline V gene. Trimming removed 5 bases from V and 4 bases from J, with 22 bases in between. The CDR3 is 17 amino acids. CDR3 coding DNA: TGTGCCAGCAGCGGGGATTGGGGCTCGGGAGTACCAGATACGCAGTATTTT. It translates to CASSGDWGSGVPDTQYF.

J is TRBJ2-4 and V is TRBV6-5; TRBD2 matches 7 bases. The junction had 3 bases not matched to a gene; V was cut back by 8 bases and J by 5 bases. The CDR3 totals 12 residues. Germline CDR1 reads MNHEY; CDR2 reads SVGAGI. CDR3 loop: CASGRGENIQYF. In DNA, the CDR3 is TGTGCCAGCGGGAGGGGAGAAAACATTCAGTACTTC.

V usage is TRBV7-3 and J usage is TRBJ2-5, with a weak D call TRBD1 (5 bases). V was trimmed by 7 bases and J by 4 bases, leaving 16 bases between them. The CDR3 is 14 residues long. Looked up from germline, CDR1 is SGHTA and CDR2 is FQGTGA. The CDR3 is CASTSGAPGETQYF. The CDR3 DNA follows: TGTGCCAGCACCTCTGGGGCCCCAGGAGAGACCCAGTACTTC.

J is TRBJ1-2 and V is TRBV27, with D hard to call. The germline V gene has CDR1 MNHEY and CDR2 SMNVEV (reference sequence). The germline V and J ends were trimmed by 1 base and 5 bases, with 11 bases remaining between them. The CDR3 contains 14 residues. The CDR3 is CASSLLGAGYGYTF. CDR3 nucleotides: TGTGCCAGCAGTTTATTGGGAGCTGGTTATGGCTACACCTTC.

The chain joins TRBV19 to TRBJ1-5; 7 bases map to TRBD1. V dropped 6 bases and J dropped 6; count of bases not matched to a gene: 5. The CDR3 sequence is 13 residues long. CDR1 and CDR2 (germline): LNHDA, SQIVND (reference sequence). CDR3 DNA: TGTGCCAGTAGCAGGGACAGTTTTCAGCCCCAGCATTTT. Encoded protein: CASSRDSFQPQHF. The full variable domain, in which reference TRBV19 and TRBJ1-5 provide the parts outside the CDR3, is DGGITQSPKYLFRKEGQNVTLSCEQNLNHDAMYWYRQDPGQGLRLIYYSQIVNDFQKGDIAEGYSVSREKKESFPLTVTSAQKNPTAFYLCASSRDSFQPQHFGDGTRLSIL.

The chain links TRBV13 to TRBJ1-2; 9 nucleotides match TRBD1. CDR1 is PRHDT, CDR2 FYEKMQ, per germline (reference sequence). J gave up 8 bases and V 5 bases, and 15 bases lay outside the gene matches. This CDR3 region has 16 residues. CDR3 nucleotide sequence: TGTGCCAGCAGCCTAAACCTATTACAGGGGGCGCTGGGCTACACCTTC. This translates into CASSLNLLQGALGYTF.

The V and J genes are TRBV30 and TRBJ1-3; no clear D gene. V lost 4 bases and J 7 bases, leaving 11 bases between the germline ends. Germline V lookup: CDR1 GTSNPN, CDR2 SVGIG (reference sequence). CDR3 size: 12 residues. This CDR3 reads CAWTPLSNTIYF. The CDR3 bases are TGTGCCTGGACCCCTCTTAGCAACACCATATATTTT.

This chain uses TRBV14 with TRBJ1-5, with TRBD1 matching over 10 bases. J was trimmed by 2 bases and V by 5 bases; bases with no gene match: 6. The germline V gene has CDR1 SGHDN and CDR2 FVKESK. The CDR3 loop spans 16 amino acids. The CDR3, as DNA: TGTGCCAGCAGCACGGACAGGGGGACAGGCAATCAGCCCCAGCATTTT. It encodes CASSTDRGTGNQPQHF.

The chain links TRBV5-1 to TRBJ2-7, with D possibly TRBD1 on 6 matching bases. V lost 0 bases and J 6 bases, leaving 13 bases between the germline ends. The CDR3 sequence is 14 residues long. CDR1 and CDR2 (germline): SGHRS, YFSETQ. The CDR3 sequence: CASSLDRAVTEQYF. As DNA, the CDR3 is TGCGCCAGCAGCTTGGACAGGGCGGTTACCGAGCAGTACTTC.

The chain recombines TRBV28 with TRBJ1-2; D is possibly TRBD1 (6 bases). There are 12 residues in the CDR3. Germline CDR1 MDHEN, CDR2 SYDVKM. V lost 7 bases and J lost 5, with 11 bases in between. Written as DNA, the CDR3 is TGTGCCAGCACCATAGGGGGTTATGGCTACACCTTC. As protein: CASTIGGYGYTF.

V and J are TRBV11-3 and TRBJ2-7; 10 bases line up with TRBD2. CDR1 is SGHNT, CDR2 YENEEA, per germline. The V gene end was trimmed by 3 bases and the J gene end by 1 base; junction bases not matched to a gene: 15. The CDR3 loop spans 19 amino acids. CDR3 nucleotides: TGTGCCAGCAGCTTTCCTAGCGGGAGCCCCTGTGGTGGGTCCTACGAGCAGTACTTC. Translation gives CASSFPSGSPCGGSYEQYF.